This TCR beta chain was recovered during a study of post-analysis software for immune sequencing data. Overall study context: The patients showed relapsing-remitting, secondary progressive and progressive-relapsing multiple sclerosis courses. Study outcomes and limitations: Normalized Chao1 diversity in multiple sclerosis patients fell significantly below that of controls. There were a few TRBV segments more frequent in patients than controls, and TRBV5-6, TRBV5-1 and TRBV20-1 were among them.

Looked up from germline, CDR1 is SNHLY and CDR2 is FYNNEI. The CDR3 contains 13 residues. Trimming took off 7 bases at V and 2 bases at J, with 11 bases between the two ends. Of note for this clonotype: Its antigen is unidentified.

TCR beta cDNA libraries had unique molecular identifiers. TCRdb fed the PCR reads into MiXCR, producing one record per CDR3 protein. The table lists about 540,000 distinct CDR3 sequences, around a third of them singletons. The chain combines TRBV2 with TRBJ2-5, with D tentatively TRBD2 (5 bases). The sequenced material came from blood. The TCR originated in a girl between 2 and 17 years old with multiple sclerosis. CDR3 in amino acids: CASTGERQETQYF. The CDR3 nucleotides read TGTGCCAGCACCGGGGAGCGGCAAGAGACCCAGTACTTC.